The 30 T cell receptor beta chains presented below share a single source sample, sequenced in a study of CD8+CD57+ T cells in acquired aplastic anemia. TCR beta VDJ and CDR3 profiling used genomic DNA as template. TCRdb analysed the reads with MiXCR anew, one entry per CDR3 protein. The data show 250,000 to 300,000 distinct CDR3 sequences, 45% to 65% seen once. Patients selected for sequencing had displayed CD8+CD57+ cell expansion by flow cytometry. Sequenced: sorted CD4+, CD8+, or CD8+CD57+ T cells (not recorded which) from PBMCs. The origin of the receptors is a human donor with aplastic anemia.

This clonotype was seen only a few times. The V call is TRBV5-1, the J call TRBJ2-1, with 8 positions matching TRBD2. Germline V gives CDR1 SGHRS, CDR2 YFSETQ. This CDR3 has 15 amino acids. V lost 4 bases, J lost 7 bases, and 10 bases stayed unmatched. CDR3 in DNA: TGCGCCAGCAGCCCCCGGGAGGGAGGGGGGAATGAGCAGTTCTTC. It translates to CASSPREGGGNEQFF.

The table lists this clonotype with a few counts. The chain recombines TRBV15 with TRBJ1-5; 7 nucleotides line up with TRBD1. The CDR3 loop spans 16 amino acids. Germline V gene sequence: CDR1 LNHNV, CDR2 YYDKDF (reference sequence). V dropped 6 bases and J dropped 2; count of bases not matched to a gene: 10. CDR3 region: CATRRDSGVGNQPQHF. The CDR3 region has the DNA TGTGCCACCAGAAGGGACAGCGGTGTGGGCAATCAGCCCCAGCATTTT. The variable domain in full, completed from reference TRBV15 and TRBJ1-5, reads DAMVIQNPRYQVTQFGKPVTLSCSQTLNHNVMYWYQQKSSQAPKLLFHYYDKDFNNEADTPDNFQSRRPNTSFCFLDIRSPGLGDTAMYLCATRRDSGVGNQPQHFGDGTRLSIL.

The chain is built from TRBV18 and TRBJ1-1; possible D gene TRBD1, 6 bases. Germline V lookup: CDR1 KGHSH, CDR2 LQKENI. The CDR3 is 16 amino acids. Trimming took 4 bases from V and 0 from J, leaving 15 bases between them. The CDR3 DNA reads TGTGCCAGCTCACGGCGGACAGACCTCATGAACACTGAAGCTTTCTTT. Protein sequence: CASSRRTDLMNTEAFF.

V is TRBV5-1 and J is TRBJ1-5; D uncertain. The CDR3 runs 14 residues. Per the germline V gene, CDR1 is SGHRS and CDR2 is YFSETQ. V lost 0 bases, J lost 6 bases, and 10 bases lay in between. The CDR3 spells CASSLEGKGQPQHF. CDR3 nucleotides: TGCGCCAGCAGCTTGGAGGGTAAGGGTCAGCCCCAGCATTTT.

The rearrangement links TRBV24-1 to TRBJ1-2; no reliable D call. There are 11 residues in the CDR3. Trimming took off 11 bases at V and 8 bases at J, with 14 bases between the two ends. Per the germline V gene, CDR1 is KGHDR and CDR2 is SFDVKD. Here the CDR3 reads CAIGQNGGYTF. CDR3 DNA: TGTGCCATCGGGCAGAATGGCGGCTACACCTTC.

The V gene is TRBV6-1, the J gene TRBJ1-5, with 12 bases that match TRBD1. The junction had 16 bases not matched to a gene; V was cut back by 6 bases and J by 13 bases. This CDR3 spans 16 amino acids. The germline CDR1 and CDR2 sequences are MNHNS and SASEGT. This CDR3 reads CASRVPAGTGGTTQHF. The CDR3 region has the DNA TGTGCCAGCAGAGTTCCGGCTGGGACAGGGGGCACGACGCAGCATTTT.

This clonotype was counted at least ten times. The genes are TRBV19 and TRBJ2-7; TRBD2 agrees at 12 bases. CDR1 is LNHDA, CDR2 SQIVND, per germline (reference sequence). CDR3 size: 17 residues. V shed 5 bases and J 2 bases; nucleotides not matched to a gene: 10. As DNA, the CDR3 is TGTGCCAGTAGTCCCCGGAGCCCTAGCGGGAGGGCCTACGAGCAGTACTTC. It encodes CASSPRSPSGRAYEQYF.

This clonotype appeared a few times. This chain uses TRBV9 with TRBJ2-2; D gene ambiguous. The CDR3 sequence is 16 residues long. The V gene's germline CDR1 is SGDLS and CDR2 YYNGEE. V lost 4 bases, J lost 3 bases, and 16 bases lay in between. The CDR3 reads CASSRDFPSDTGELFF. The CDR3 region has the DNA TGTGCCAGCAGCCGAGACTTCCCGAGCGACACCGGGGAGCTGTTTTTT. Filled out from reference TRBV9 and TRBJ2-2, the complete variable domain reads DSGVTQTPKHLITATGQRVTLRCSPRSGDLSVYWYQQSLDQGLQFLIQYYNGEERAKGNILERFSAQQFPDLHSELNLSSLELGDSALYFCASSRDFPSDTGELFFGEGSRLTVL.

This chain joins TRBV10-3 and TRBJ1-1, with D maybe TRBD1 (6 bases). Germline CDR1 reads ENHRY; CDR2 reads SYGVKD. Trimming stripped 5 bases from V and 2 bases from J, with 12 bases between. This CDR3 has 14 amino acids. CDR3 bases: TGTGCCATCAGTAGGGGGACATCCAACACTGAAGCTTTCTTT. This gives the protein CAISRGTSNTEAFF.

This clonotype was counted ten times or more. The CDR3 loop reads CSAAREYRQETQYF. CDR3 sequence (DNA): TGCAGTGCTGCCCGAGAGTACCGACAAGAGACCCAGTACTTC. The V and J genes are TRBV20-1 and TRBJ2-5; D remains ambiguous. Germline V lookup: CDR1 DFQATT, CDR2 SNEGSKA (reference sequence). The CDR3 runs to 14 residues. V lost 5 bases to trimming and J lost 2 bases, with 15 bases between them.

J is TRBJ2-1 and V is TRBV7-9; no definite D call. V was pared by 8 bases and J by 6 bases, with 17 bases between. CDR1 is SEHNR, CDR2 FQNEAQ, per germline (reference sequence). This CDR3 has 14 residues. CDR3 amino acids: CASDGRTDCNEQFF. As DNA, the CDR3 is TGTGCCAGCGACGGACGGACGGATTGCAATGAGCAGTTCTTC.

V is TRBV7-9 and J is TRBJ1-4; D gene uncertain. The germline CDR1 and CDR2 sequences are SEHNR and FQNEAQ (reference sequence). Trimming removed 1 base at V and 8 bases at J, with 11 bases between. The CDR3 length is 14 residues. This CDR3 reads CASSLVSGNEKLFF. CDR3 nucleotides: TGTGCCAGCAGCTTAGTGTCCGGGAACGAAAAACTGTTTTTT.

The rearrangement links TRBV19 to TRBJ1-5, with a tentative D call TRBD1 (5 bases). V lost 4 bases and J lost 0, with 22 bases in between. The CDR3 has 19 amino acids. Germline CDR1 reads LNHDA; CDR2 reads SQIVND (reference sequence). The CDR3 here is CASSRFGAAQDNSNQPQHF. The CDR3, as DNA: TGTGCCAGTAGTAGGTTTGGGGCAGCTCAGGATAATAGCAATCAGCCCCAGCATTTT.

The chain couples TRBV20-1 to TRBJ2-4, with 9 bases lining up with TRBD1. J gave up 7 bases and V 6 bases, and 10 bases lay outside the gene matches. The germline CDR1 and CDR2 sequences are DFQATT and SNEGSKA (reference sequence). This CDR3 has 14 residues. This chain's CDR3 is CSAPGQGARNIQYF. The CDR3 coding sequence is TGCAGTGCACCGGGACAGGGTGCGAGGAACATTCAGTACTTC.

This clonotype was counted a single time. This chain links TRBV5-4 with TRBJ2-5, with D unresolved. The CDR3 loop spans 12 amino acids. The V and J ends lost 8 bases and 2 bases respectively, with 10 bases between them. The germline V gene encodes CDR1 SGHNT and CDR2 YYREEE (reference sequence). In DNA, the CDR3 is TGTGCCAGGAACTACGAACAAGAGACCCAGTACTTC. Its translation is CARNYEQETQYF.

The sample holds a few counts of this clonotype. This chain links TRBV10-3 with TRBJ2-6; D may correspond to TRBD1 or TRBD2 (7 bases each). Looked up from germline, CDR1 is ENHRY and CDR2 is SYGVKD. The CDR3 totals 15 residues. Trimming shortened V by 9 bases and J by 2 bases, and 14 bases separated the two germline ends. CDR3: CAIFQGGTGANVLTF. The CDR3 DNA reads as TGTGCCATTTTCCAGGGGGGGACTGGGGCCAACGTCCTGACTTTC.

This clonotype has more than one count but fewer than ten. The rearrangement links TRBV7-2 to TRBJ2-7; 11 bases are a match to TRBD2. From germline, CDR1 is SGHTA and CDR2 FQGNSA. With V trimmed by 5 bases and J by 3 bases, 3 bases remained unmatched. The CDR3 length is 14 residues. CDR3 sequence: CASSTSGGNYEQYF. CDR3 coding DNA: TGTGCCAGCAGCACTAGCGGGGGAAACTACGAGCAGTACTTC.

This clonotype showed up just a few times. CDR3 in amino acids: CASTPTGGQPQHF. In DNA form, the CDR3 reads TGTGCCAGCACCCCGACAGGGGGTCAGCCCCAGCATTTT. The chain has TRBV7-3 and TRBJ1-5; 9 bases line up with TRBD1. Germline V gene sequence: CDR1 SGHTA, CDR2 FQGTGA. V was clipped by 7 bases and J by 6 bases; unmatched bases: 4. This CDR3 has 13 amino acids.

The V gene is TRBV2, the J gene TRBJ2-1, with D maybe TRBD2 (6 bases). The germline CDR1 and CDR2 sequences are SNHLY and FYNNEI. The length of the CDR3 is 13 residues. V was trimmed by 3 bases and J by 5 bases, leaving 8 bases between them. The CDR3 sequence is CASSEGGHNEQFF. CDR3 nucleotides: TGTGCCAGCAGTGAGGGGGGACACAATGAGCAGTTCTTC. Using reference TRBV2 and TRBJ2-1 for the parts outside the CDR3, the full variable domain is EPEVTQTPSHQVTQMGQEVILRCVPISNHLYFYWYRQILGQKVEFLVSFYNNEISEKSEIFDDQFSVERPDGSNFTLKIRSTKLEDSAMYFCASSEGGHNEQFFGPGTRLTVL.

Many counts were recorded for this clonotype. The rearrangement uses TRBV6-2 or TRBV6-3 and TRBJ2-7, with 7 bases aligning to TRBD1. The CDR3 totals 13 residues. With 6 bases clipped from V and 3 bases from J, the junction kept 5 bases outside the gene matches. Germline values: CDR1 MNHEY, CDR2 SVGEGT. CDR3 DNA: TGTGCCAGCAGCTCCGGGACAGACTACGAGCAGTACTTC. Translating gives CASSSGTDYEQYF.

The genes are TRBV10-3 and TRBJ1-2; D remains unclear. The CDR3 has 12 amino acids. Germline-derived CDR1 and CDR2 are ENHRY and SYGVKD. Deletions cut 10 bases from V and 4 bases from J, with 13 bases between. The CDR3, as DNA: TGTGCCAGCACCGAGAAAGTCTATGGCTACACCTTC. Protein: CASTEKVYGYTF.

Worth noting for this clonotype: A clone one base away is much larger, so this may be a read error. This chain links TRBV6-6 with TRBJ1-4, with TRBD1 as a possible D gene (5 bases). V lost 2 bases and J 5 bases, leaving 18 bases between the germline ends. CDR3 length equals 17 residues. Germline CDR1 is MNHNY and CDR2 is SVGAGI (reference sequence). The CDR3 bases are TGTGCCAGCAGTTACGGTCGCTGGTCGGAGGGGAATGAAAAACTGTTTTTT. Protein product: CASSYGRWSEGNEKLFF.

The J gene is TRBJ2-5, the V gene TRBV15; tentatively, D is TRBD1 or TRBD2 (5 bases each). The CDR3 contains 14 residues. V gave up 4 bases and J gave up 5 bases, with 14 bases separating them. The V gene's germline CDR1 is LNHNV and CDR2 YYDKDF (reference sequence). The CDR3 DNA reads as TGTGCCACCAGCACCGGGGCCTCAGGGGAGACCCAGTACTTC. Encoded protein: CATSTGASGETQYF.

This chain uses TRBV9 with TRBJ2-5, with 8 bases aligning to TRBD2. The CDR3 totals 18 residues. The germline V gene has CDR1 SGDLS and CDR2 YYNGEE. Germline trimming cut 4 bases from V and 0 bases from J; bases unmatched to any gene: 14. In nucleotides, the CDR3 is TGTGCCAGCAGCCACTTGGATAGCGGGGATTTGTACCAAGAGACCCAGTACTTC. As protein: CASSHLDSGDLYQETQYF.

In the case of this clonotype: The CDR3 does not end in the conserved phenylalanine or tryptophan, so this is likely a read error. The chain recombines TRBV5-4 with TRBJ1-1, with D unresolved. Trimming shortened V by 4 bases and J by 6 bases, and 13 bases separated the two germline ends. The CDR3 covers 13 residues. CDR1 is SGHNT and CDR2 is YYREEE in the germline V gene (reference sequence). Here the CDR3 DNA reads TGTGCCAGCAGCCAAGTGTCGTCGGCTGAAGCTTTCTTA. This gives the protein CASSQVSSAEAFL.

The chain uses TRBV9 and TRBJ2-7, with 9 bases fitting TRBD1. Germline CDR1 and CDR2: SGDLS and YYNGEE. There are 15 residues in the CDR3. After removal of 0 bases from V and 3 bases from J, the junction contained 4 bases not matched to a gene. CDR3: CASSVGTGVRYEQYF. For the CDR3, the DNA is TGTGCCAGCAGCGTAGGGACAGGGGTTCGCTACGAGCAGTACTTC.

The chain recombines TRBV2 with TRBJ2-7; TRBD2 matches 11 bases. CDR3 length equals 14 residues. Germline CDR1 SNHLY, CDR2 FYNNEI. Unmatched junction bases numbered 5, after V lost 7 bases and J lost 3 bases. The CDR3 spells CASTTSGSIYEQYF. The CDR3 nucleotides read TGTGCCAGCACCACTAGCGGGAGCATCTACGAGCAGTACTTC.

The V call is TRBV7-2, the J call TRBJ2-7, with 7 nucleotides matching TRBD2. The CDR3 has 11 amino acids. With V trimmed by 1 base and J by 12 bases, 3 bases remained unmatched. The germline V gene has CDR1 SGHTA and CDR2 FQGNSA. CDR3 region: CASSLGAGVYF. The CDR3 DNA follows: TGTGCCAGCAGCTTAGGGGCGGGAGTGTACTTC.

Many counts were recorded for this clonotype. The rearrangement uses TRBV2 and TRBJ1-2; tentatively, D is TRBD1 (5 bases). CDR1 is SNHLY and CDR2 is FYNNEI in the germline V gene. Trimming shortened V by 2 bases and J by 0 bases, and 7 bases separated the two germline ends. The CDR3 loop spans 14 amino acids. CDR3: CASSEQGANYGYTF. The CDR3 nucleotides are TGTGCCAGCAGTGAACAGGGCGCTAACTATGGCTACACCTTC.

V usage is TRBV19 and J usage is TRBJ1-1; D call uncertain. This CDR3 contains 11 residues. CDR1 and CDR2 from the germline V gene are LNHDA and SQIVND (reference sequence). V was clipped by 6 bases and J by 6 bases, with 8 bases between them. The DNA of the CDR3 is TGTGCCAGTAGGATTCGGGCTGAAGCTTTCTTT. It yields the protein CASRIRAEAFF.